This T cell receptor (beta chain) was recorded in a study of blood T cell repertoires in COVID-19. Study summary: COVID-19 samples, acute and convalescent, were from the United States, Italy and Spain. T cells, B-cell-depleted T cells, or PBMCs provided the cDNA or gDNA that served as material.

The authors' processing: Amplified reference gene primers provided the basis for estimating nucleated cell counts. Clones were sequenced by immunoSEQ multiplex PCR, and TCRdb holds only the in-frame ones, with some missing. D and trimming were read from the DNA, whereas the V and J calls and clone size are those reported in that table. The data show about 99,000 clones, about 90% seen once. With 0 bases removed from V and 6 bases from J, the gap between germline ends came to 9 bases. This CDR3 has 13 amino acids. Looked up from germline, CDR1 is SGHRS and CDR2 is YFSETQ. Material: peripheral blood. V is TRBV5-1 and J is TRBJ1-1, with D maybe TRBD1 (6 bases). The origin of this receptor is a human donor in a cohort sampled during active COVID-19. DNA of the CDR3: TGCGCCAGCAGCTTGGCCCCAGGGGCTGAAGCTTTCTTT. It encodes CASSLAPGAEAFF.